This is a list of T cell receptor beta chains from one sample in a study of T cell responses to AZD1222 COVID-19 vaccine. Sequencing used immunoSEQ multiplex PCR; TCRdb keeps in-frame clones, though not all of them. The sample contains about 140,000 clones, 80% to 95% of which appear only once. Sample: peripheral blood, taken on day 0 of MenACWY control vaccination. These receptor sequences come from an adult in good health. Each CDR3 is given with its conserved first and last residue. The order of the fields is V gene, D gene, clone size, J gene, CDR3 DNA, CDR3 protein. A D gene is named only where the DNA matches it firmly. Only part of the rows carry a size: once, few, many, or a class if the clone is expanded.

>TRBV5-1|TRBD2|-|TRBJ2-5
TGCGCCAGCAGCACGGGACTAGCGGGAGGACCGGGACAAGAGACCCAGTACTTC
CASSTGLAGGPGQETQYF
>TRBV12-3/TRBV12-4|-|few|TRBJ2-5
TGTGCCAGCAGTTTAAAGGAGACCCAGTACTTC
CASSLKETQYF
>TRBV6-2/TRBV6-3|TRBD1|-|TRBJ1-5
TGTGCCAGCAGTTACAGCTTAGCCAGGGGGCTCGCTCAGCCCCAGCATTTT
CASSYSLARGLAQPQHF
>TRBV7-3|TRBD2|once|TRBJ2-3
TGTGCCAGCAGCCGCCAGCGGGATCCAGGAACAGATACGCAGTATTTT
CASSRQRDPGTDTQYF
>TRBV28|-|-|TRBJ2-3
TGTGCCAGCAGTTTGGTTAGAGATACGCAGTATTTT
CASSLVRDTQYF
>TRBV19|TRBD1|-|TRBJ2-5
TGTGCCAGTAGTGGGCAGGGGGTATTTGTTGGGACCCAGTACTTC
CASSGQGVFVGTQYF
>TRBV4-3|-|-|TRBJ2-3
TGCGCCAGCAGCCAAGATTTCGTTGGTACAGATACGCAGTATTTT
CASSQDFVGTDTQYF
>TRBV28|-|-|TRBJ1-4
TGTGCCAGCAGTTCCTATGTGCGGGAAAAACTGTTTTTT
CASSSYVREKLFF
>TRBV27|-|-|TRBJ1-1
TGTGCCAGCAGTCCAATCAGGGTAGGCACTGAAGCTTTCTTT
CASSPIRVGTEAFF
>TRBV4-1|-|-|TRBJ2-3
TGCGCCAGCAGCCAAGATCTGGTGGGCGGCCCGACCGATACGCAGTATTTT
CASSQDLVGGPTDTQYF
>TRBV5-1|-|-|TRBJ2-1
TGCGCCAGCAGCTTTGGCGGGAATTACAATGAGCAGTTCTTC
CASSFGGNYNEQFF
>TRBV7-2|TRBD1|few|TRBJ1-3
TGTGCCAGCAGCTTAGTGGGGACAGGGGACCTCGCTGGAAACACCATATATTTT
CASSLVGTGDLAGNTIYF
>TRBV30|-|-|TRBJ1-2
TGTGCCTGGGGGTCCCCAACTGAGGGCTCGAGTGGCTACACCTTC
CAWGSPTEGSSGYTF
>TRBV15|-|-|TRBJ2-1
TGTGCCACCAGCAGAGATTTTGGGGGGAGCAATGAGCAGTTCTTC
CATSRDFGGSNEQFF
>TRBV27|TRBD1|-|TRBJ2-7
TGTGCCAGCAGTTTACCACCGGGACAGGCTCTATACGAGCAGTACTTC
CASSLPPGQALYEQYF
>TRBV4-1|-|-|TRBJ1-1
TGCGCCAGCAGCCAAGTAGGAGGGGGTAACACTGAAGCTTTCTTT
CASSQVGGGNTEAFF
>TRBV5-4|TRBD2|-|TRBJ2-5
TGTGCCAGCAGACCAGAAGCGGGAGTTTCAGAGACCCAGTACTTC
CASRPEAGVSETQYF
>TRBV7-2|-|-|TRBJ1-2
TGTGCCAGCAGCCCCGACGGGGACTATGGCTACACCTTC
CASSPDGDYGYTF
>TRBV28|TRBD1|-|TRBJ1-6
TGTGCCAGCAGCCCGGGGACAGGGGGTACCACCTATAATTCACCCCTCCACTTT
CASSPGTGGTTYNSPLHF
>TRBV19|-|-|TRBJ2-2
TGTGCCAGTACCCTGGGACAGAACACCGGGGAGCTGTTTTTT
CASTLGQNTGELFF
>TRBV5-1|TRBD1|once|TRBJ1-1
TGCGCCAGTACCGGACAGGTGAACACTGAAGCTTTCTTT
CASTGQVNTEAFF
>TRBV7-2|-|-|TRBJ2-3
TGTGCCAGCAGCTCCAAGCTTGGCACAGATACGCAGTATTTT
CASSSKLGTDTQYF
>TRBV7-9|-|-|TRBJ2-5
TGTGCCAGCAGCTTGACGGGACGGGACCAAGAGACCCAGTACTTC
CASSLTGRDQETQYF
>TRBV2|TRBD2|-|TRBJ2-1
TGTGCCAGCAGTGAATTCCCCTCACTAGCGGGAAACTACAATGAGCAGTTCTTC
CASSEFPSLAGNYNEQFF
>TRBV28|TRBD1|-|TRBJ1-2
TGTGCCAGCGGGGAACAGGGGGCGCTTAGTGGCTACACCTTC
CASGEQGALSGYTF
>TRBV7-9|-|-|TRBJ2-1
TGTGCCAGCAGCTTTAACCTAGCCCCCTACAATGAGCAGTTCTTC
CASSFNLAPYNEQFF
>TRBV5-6|-|-|TRBJ1-2
TGTGCCAGCAGCTTCGAGGCCCTGAACTATGGCTACACCTTC
CASSFEALNYGYTF
>TRBV27|-|-|TRBJ1-5
TGTGCCAGCAGTTTAACAGAGAATCAGCCCCAGCATTTT
CASSLTENQPQHF
>TRBV5-6|-|-|TRBJ1-3
TGTGCCAGCAGGAATCTCTACCCCGGGTCTTCTGGAAACACCATATATTTT
CASRNLYPGSSGNTIYF
>TRBV12-3/TRBV12-4|-|-|TRBJ2-7
TGTGCCAGCAGTTTAGTATCCTACGAGCAGTACTTC
CASSLVSYEQYF
>TRBV28|-|-|TRBJ1-5
TGTGCCAGCAGTTTATCAGGTTTCGGACAGCCCCAGCATTTT
CASSLSGFGQPQHF
>TRBV7-3|TRBD2|-|TRBJ2-3
TGTGCCAGCAGCTTCAGCGGGGGGGTGGATACGCAGTATTTT
CASSFSGGVDTQYF
>TRBV11-1|-|-|TRBJ1-6
TGTGCCAGCAGCCAAAGCGGGTGGCTCTTAAATTCACCCCTCCACTTT
CASSQSGWLLNSPLHF
>TRBV5-1|-|-|TRBJ1-2
TGCGCCAGCTCTATAGACAGGCCATCGAGTGGCTACACCTTC
CASSIDRPSSGYTF
>TRBV18|-|-|TRBJ1-1
TGTGCCAGCTCACCATCCCTCCGGGGCCCGCAGAACACTGAAGCTTTCTTT
CASSPSLRGPQNTEAFF
>TRBV29-1|-|-|TRBJ1-1
TGCAGCGTTTGGGACGGATCTAACACTGAAGCTTTCTTT
CSVWDGSNTEAFF
>TRBV7-2|TRBD1|-|TRBJ2-5
TGTGCCAGCAGCGCCCAGGACAGGGGACGGACCCAGTACTTC
CASSAQDRGRTQYF
>TRBV6-5|-|once|TRBJ1-2
TGTGCCAGCAGTTATGTCAGGGAGGATGGCTACACCTTC
CASSYVREDGYTF
>TRBV3-1/TRBV3-2|TRBD2|-|TRBJ2-1
TGTGCCAGCCGACTAGCGGGAGGGCCTAGGGATGAGCAGTTCTTC
CASRLAGGPRDEQFF